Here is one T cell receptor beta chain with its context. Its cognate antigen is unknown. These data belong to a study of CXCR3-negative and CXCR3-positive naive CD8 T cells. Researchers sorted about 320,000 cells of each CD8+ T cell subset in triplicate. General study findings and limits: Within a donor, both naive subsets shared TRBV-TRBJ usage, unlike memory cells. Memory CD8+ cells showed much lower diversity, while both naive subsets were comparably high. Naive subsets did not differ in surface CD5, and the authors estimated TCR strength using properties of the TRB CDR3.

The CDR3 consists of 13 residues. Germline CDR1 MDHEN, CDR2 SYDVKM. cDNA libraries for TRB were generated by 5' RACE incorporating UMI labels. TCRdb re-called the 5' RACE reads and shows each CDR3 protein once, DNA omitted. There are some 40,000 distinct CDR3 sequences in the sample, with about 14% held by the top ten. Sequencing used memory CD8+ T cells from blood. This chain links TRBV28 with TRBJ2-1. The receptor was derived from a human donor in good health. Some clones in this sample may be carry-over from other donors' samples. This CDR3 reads CASSLYKDNEQFF.